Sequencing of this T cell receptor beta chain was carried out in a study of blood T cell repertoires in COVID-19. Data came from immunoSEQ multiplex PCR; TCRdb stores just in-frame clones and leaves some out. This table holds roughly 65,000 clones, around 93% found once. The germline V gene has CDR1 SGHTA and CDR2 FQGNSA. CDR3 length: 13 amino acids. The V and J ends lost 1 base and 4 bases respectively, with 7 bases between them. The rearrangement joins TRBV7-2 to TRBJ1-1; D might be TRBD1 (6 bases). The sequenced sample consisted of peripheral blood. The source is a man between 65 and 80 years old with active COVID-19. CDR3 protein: CASSLGQVTEAFF. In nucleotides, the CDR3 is TGTGCCAGCAGCTTAGGACAGGTCACTGAAGCTTTCTTT.